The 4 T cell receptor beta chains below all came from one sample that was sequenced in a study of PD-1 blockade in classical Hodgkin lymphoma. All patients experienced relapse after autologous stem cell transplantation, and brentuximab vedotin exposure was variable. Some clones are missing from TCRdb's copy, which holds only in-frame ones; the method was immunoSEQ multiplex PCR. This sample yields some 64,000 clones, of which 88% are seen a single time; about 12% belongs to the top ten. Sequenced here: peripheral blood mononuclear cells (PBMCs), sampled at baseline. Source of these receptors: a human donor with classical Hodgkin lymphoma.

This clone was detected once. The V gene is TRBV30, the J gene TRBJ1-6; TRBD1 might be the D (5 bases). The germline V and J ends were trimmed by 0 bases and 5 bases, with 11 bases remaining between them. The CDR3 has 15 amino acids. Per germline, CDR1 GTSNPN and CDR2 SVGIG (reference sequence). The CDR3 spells CAWSVIRGNNSPLHF. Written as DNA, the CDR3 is TGTGCCTGGAGTGTAATTCGGGGGAATAATTCACCCCTCCACTTT.

CDR3 sequence reads: CASSQDRLAGANTGELFF. CDR3 DNA sequence: TGTGCCAGCAGCCAAGATAGACTAGCGGGGGCGAACACCGGGGAGCTGTTTTTT. The J gene is TRBJ2-2, the V gene TRBV4-2; TRBD2 matches at 12 bases. V lost 0 bases, J lost 0 bases, and 2 bases stayed unmatched. The CDR3 is 18 amino acids. Per the germline V gene, CDR1 is LGHNA and CDR2 is YNFKEQ.

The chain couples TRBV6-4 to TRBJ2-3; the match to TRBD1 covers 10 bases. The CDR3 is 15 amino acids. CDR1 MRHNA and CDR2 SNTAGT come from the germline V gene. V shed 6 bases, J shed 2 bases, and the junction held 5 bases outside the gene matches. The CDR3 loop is CASSAGTGVTDTQYF. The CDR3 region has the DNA TGTGCCAGCAGCGCCGGGACAGGGGTCACAGATACGCAGTATTTT.

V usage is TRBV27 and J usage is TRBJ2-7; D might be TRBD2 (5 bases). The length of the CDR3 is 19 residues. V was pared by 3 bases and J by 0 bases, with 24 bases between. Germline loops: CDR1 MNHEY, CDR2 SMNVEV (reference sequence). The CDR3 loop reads CASSFAPALSSGGSYEQYF. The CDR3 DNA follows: TGTGCCAGCAGTTTTGCCCCGGCTTTATCCAGCGGAGGCTCCTACGAGCAGTACTTC.